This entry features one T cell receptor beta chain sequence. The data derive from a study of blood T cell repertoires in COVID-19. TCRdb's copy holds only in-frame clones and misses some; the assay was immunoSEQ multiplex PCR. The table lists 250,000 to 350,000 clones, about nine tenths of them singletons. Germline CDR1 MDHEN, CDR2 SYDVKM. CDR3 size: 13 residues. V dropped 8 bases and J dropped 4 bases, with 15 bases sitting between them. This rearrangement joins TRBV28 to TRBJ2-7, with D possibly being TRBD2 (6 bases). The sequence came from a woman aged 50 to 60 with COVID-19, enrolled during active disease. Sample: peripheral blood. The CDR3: CASCLAGLYEQYF. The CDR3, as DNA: TGTGCCAGCTGTCTTGCGGGGTTATACGAGCAGTACTTC.